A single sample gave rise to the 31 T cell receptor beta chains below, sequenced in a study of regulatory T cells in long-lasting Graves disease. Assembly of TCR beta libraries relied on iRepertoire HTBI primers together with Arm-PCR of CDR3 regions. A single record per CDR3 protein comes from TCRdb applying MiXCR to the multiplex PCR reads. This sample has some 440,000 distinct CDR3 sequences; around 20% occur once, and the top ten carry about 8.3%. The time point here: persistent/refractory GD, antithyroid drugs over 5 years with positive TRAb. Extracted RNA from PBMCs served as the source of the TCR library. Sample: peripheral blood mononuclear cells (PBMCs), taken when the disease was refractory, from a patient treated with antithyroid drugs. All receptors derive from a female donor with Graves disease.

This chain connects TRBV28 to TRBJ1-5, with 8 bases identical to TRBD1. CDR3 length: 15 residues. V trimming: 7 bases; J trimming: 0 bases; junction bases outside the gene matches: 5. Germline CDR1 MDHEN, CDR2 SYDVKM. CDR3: CASKSGGVSNQPQHF. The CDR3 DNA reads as TGTGCCAGCAAATCAGGGGGCGTTAGCAATCAGCCCCAGCATTTT.

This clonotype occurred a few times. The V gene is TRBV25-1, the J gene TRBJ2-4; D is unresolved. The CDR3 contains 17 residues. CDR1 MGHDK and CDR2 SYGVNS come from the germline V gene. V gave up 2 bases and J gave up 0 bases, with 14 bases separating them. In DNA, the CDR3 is TGTGCCAGCAGTGAACCCCAAGCCGGAGTAGCCAAAAACATTCAGTACTTC. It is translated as CASSEPQAGVAKNIQYF.

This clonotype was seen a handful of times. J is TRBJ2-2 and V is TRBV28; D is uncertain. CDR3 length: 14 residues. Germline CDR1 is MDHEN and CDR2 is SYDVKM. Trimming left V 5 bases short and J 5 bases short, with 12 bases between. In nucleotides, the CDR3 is TGTGCCAGCAGTCCCATCCTATCGACCGGGGAGCTGTTTTTT. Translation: CASSPILSTGELFF.

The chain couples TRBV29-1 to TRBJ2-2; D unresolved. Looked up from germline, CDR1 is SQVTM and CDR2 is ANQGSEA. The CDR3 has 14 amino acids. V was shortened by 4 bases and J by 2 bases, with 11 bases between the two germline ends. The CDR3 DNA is TGCAGCGTTGTAGGCATGAGCAACACCGGGGAGCTGTTTTTT. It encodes CSVVGMSNTGELFF.

The CDR3 DNA is TGTGCCAGCAGTTACTTTGGCGATCAGCCCCAGCATTTT. Encoded protein: CASSYFGDQPQHF. The chain couples TRBV6-2 or TRBV6-3 to TRBJ1-5, with no clear D. V lost 1 base to trimming and J lost 5 bases, with 6 bases between them. CDR1 and CDR2 (germline): MNHEY, SVGEGT. This CDR3 region has 13 residues.

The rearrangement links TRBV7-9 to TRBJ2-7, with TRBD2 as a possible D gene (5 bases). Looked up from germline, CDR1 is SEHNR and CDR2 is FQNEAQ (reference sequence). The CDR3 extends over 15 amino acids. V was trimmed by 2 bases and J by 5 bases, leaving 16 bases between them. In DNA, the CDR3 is TGTGCCAGCAGCTTATTGGAAGAGGGTGTCCACGAGCAGTACTTC. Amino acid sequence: CASSLLEEGVHEQYF.

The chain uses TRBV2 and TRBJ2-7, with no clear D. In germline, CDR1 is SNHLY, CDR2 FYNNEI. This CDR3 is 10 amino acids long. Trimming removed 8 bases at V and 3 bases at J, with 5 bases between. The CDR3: CASQNYEQYF. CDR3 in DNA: TGTGCCAGCCAAAACTACGAGCAGTACTTC.

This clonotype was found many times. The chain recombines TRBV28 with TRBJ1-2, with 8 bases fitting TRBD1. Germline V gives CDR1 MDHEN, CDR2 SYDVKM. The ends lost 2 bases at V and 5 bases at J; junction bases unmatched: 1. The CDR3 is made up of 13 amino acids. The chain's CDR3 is CASSLRTGYGYTF. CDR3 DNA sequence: TGTGCCAGCAGTTTACGGACAGGGTATGGCTACACCTTC.

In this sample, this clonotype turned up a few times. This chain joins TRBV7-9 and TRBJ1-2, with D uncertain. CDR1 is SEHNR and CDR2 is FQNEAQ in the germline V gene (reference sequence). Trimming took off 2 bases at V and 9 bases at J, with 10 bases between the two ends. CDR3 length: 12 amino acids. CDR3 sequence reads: CASSLISPSYTF. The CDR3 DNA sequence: TGTGCCAGCAGCTTAATATCCCCCAGCTACACCTTC.

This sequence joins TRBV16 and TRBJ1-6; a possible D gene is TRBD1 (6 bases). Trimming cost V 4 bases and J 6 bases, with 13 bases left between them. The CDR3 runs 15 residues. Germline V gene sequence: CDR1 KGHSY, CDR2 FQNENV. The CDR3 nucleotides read TGTGCCAGCAGCCCGAAAGGACAGATTAATTCACCCCTCCACTTT. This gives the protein CASSPKGQINSPLHF.

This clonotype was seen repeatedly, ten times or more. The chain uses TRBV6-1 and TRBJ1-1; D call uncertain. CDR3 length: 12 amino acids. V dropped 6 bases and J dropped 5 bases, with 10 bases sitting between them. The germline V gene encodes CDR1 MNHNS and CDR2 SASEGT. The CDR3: CASRRALTEAFF. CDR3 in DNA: TGTGCCAGCAGGAGAGCACTAACTGAAGCTTTCTTT.

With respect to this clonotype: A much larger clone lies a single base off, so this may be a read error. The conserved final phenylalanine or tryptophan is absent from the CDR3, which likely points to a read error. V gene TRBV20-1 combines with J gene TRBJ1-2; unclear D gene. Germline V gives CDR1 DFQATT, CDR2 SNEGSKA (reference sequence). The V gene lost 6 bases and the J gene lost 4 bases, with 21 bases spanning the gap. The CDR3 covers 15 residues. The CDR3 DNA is TGCAGTGCCCCCGGTACGGCGGAAAACGGCTATGGCTACACCTCC. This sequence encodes CSAPGTAENGYGYTS.

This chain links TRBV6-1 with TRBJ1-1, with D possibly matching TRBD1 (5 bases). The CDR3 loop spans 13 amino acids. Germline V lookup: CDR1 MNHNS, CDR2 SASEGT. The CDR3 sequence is CAGGAGLTTEAFF. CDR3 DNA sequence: TGTGCAGGCGGGGCAGGGTTAACCACTGAAGCTTTCTTT.

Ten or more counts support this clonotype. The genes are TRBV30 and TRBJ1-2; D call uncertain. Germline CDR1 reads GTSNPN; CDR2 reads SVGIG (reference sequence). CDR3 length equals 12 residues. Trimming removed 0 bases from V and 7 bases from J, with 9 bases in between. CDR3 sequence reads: CAWSVRGVGYTF. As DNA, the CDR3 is TGTGCCTGGAGTGTACGTGGGGTTGGCTACACCTTC. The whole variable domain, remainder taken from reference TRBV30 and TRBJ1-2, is SQTIHQWPATLVQPVGSPLSLECTVEGTSNPNLYWYRQAAGRGLQLLFYSVGIGQISSEVPQNLSASRPQDRQFILSSKKLLLSDSGFYLCAWSVRGVGYTFGSGTRLTVV.

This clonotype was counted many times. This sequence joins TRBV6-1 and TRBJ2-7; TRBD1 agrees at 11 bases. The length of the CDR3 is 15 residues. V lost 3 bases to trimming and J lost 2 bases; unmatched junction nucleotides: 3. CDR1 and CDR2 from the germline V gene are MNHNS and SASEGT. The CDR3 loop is CASSDPGQGAYEQYF. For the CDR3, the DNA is TGTGCCAGCAGTGATCCGGGACAGGGGGCCTACGAGCAGTACTTC.

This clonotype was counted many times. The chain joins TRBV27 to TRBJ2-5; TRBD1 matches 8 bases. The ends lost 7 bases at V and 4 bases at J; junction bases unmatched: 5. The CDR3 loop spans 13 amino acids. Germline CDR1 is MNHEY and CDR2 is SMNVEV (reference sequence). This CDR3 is CASIDRGGETQYF. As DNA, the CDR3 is TGTGCCAGCATTGACAGGGGCGGAGAGACCCAGTACTTC.

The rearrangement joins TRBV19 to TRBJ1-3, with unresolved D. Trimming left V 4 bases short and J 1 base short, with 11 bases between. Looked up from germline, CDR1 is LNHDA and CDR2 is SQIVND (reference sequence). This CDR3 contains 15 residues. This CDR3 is CASSTWTGSGNTIYF. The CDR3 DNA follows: TGTGCCAGTAGTACCTGGACGGGTTCTGGAAACACCATATATTTT.

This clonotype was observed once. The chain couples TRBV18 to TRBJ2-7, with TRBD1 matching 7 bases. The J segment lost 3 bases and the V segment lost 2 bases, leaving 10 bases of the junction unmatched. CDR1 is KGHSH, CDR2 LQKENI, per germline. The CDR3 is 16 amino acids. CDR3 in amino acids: CASSPFPGQVFYEQYF. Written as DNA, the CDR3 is TGTGCCAGCTCACCATTCCCCGGACAGGTTTTCTACGAGCAGTACTTC.

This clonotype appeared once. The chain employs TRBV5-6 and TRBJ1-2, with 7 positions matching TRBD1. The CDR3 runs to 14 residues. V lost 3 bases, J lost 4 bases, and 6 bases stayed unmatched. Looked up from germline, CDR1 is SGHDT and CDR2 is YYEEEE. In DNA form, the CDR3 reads TGTGCCAGCAGCTCGACCGGGACAGTCTATGGCTACACCTTC. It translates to CASSSTGTVYGYTF. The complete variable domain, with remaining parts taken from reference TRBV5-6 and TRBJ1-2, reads DAGVTQSPTHLIKTRGQQVTLRCSPKSGHDTVSWYQQALGQGPQFIFQYYEEEERQRGNFPDRFSGHQFPNYSSELNVNALLLGDSALYLCASSSTGTVYGYTFGSGTRLTVV.

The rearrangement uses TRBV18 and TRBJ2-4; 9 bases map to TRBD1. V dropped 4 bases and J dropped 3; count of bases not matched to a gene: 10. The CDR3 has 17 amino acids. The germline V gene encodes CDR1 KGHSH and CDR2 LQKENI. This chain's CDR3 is CASSQLQGAVDKNIQYF. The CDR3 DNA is TGTGCCAGCTCACAACTACAGGGGGCCGTGGACAAAAACATTCAGTACTTC.

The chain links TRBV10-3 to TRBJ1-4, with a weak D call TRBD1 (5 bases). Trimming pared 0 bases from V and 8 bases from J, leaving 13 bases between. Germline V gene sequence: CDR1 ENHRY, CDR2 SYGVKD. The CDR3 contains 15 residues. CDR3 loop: CAISESTRGREKLFF. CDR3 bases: TGTGCCATCAGTGAGTCGACGAGGGGCCGGGAAAAACTGTTTTTT.

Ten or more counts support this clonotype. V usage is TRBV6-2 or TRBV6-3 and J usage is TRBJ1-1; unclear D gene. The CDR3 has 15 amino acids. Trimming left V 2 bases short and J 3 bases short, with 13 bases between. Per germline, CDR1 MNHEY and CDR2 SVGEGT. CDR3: CASSYLSPRDTEAFF. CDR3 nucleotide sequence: TGTGCCAGCAGTTACCTGTCCCCCAGAGACACTGAAGCTTTCTTT.

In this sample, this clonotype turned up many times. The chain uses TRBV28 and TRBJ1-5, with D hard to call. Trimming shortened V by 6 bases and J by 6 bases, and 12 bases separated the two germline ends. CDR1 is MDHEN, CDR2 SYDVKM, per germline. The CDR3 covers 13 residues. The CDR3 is CASSDVWGQPQHF. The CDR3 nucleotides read TGTGCCAGCAGCGATGTCTGGGGTCAGCCCCAGCATTTT. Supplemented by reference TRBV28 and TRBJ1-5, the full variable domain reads DVKVTQSSRYLVKRTGEKVFLECVQDMDHENMFWYRQDPGLGLRLIYFSYDVKMKEKGDIPEGYSVSREKKERFSLILESASTNQTSMYLCASSDVWGQPQHFGDGTRLSIL.

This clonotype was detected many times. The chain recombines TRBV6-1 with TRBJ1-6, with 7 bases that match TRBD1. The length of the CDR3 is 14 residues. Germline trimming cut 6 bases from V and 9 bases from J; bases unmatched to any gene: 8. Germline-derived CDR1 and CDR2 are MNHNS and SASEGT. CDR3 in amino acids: CASRGDRWSSPLHF. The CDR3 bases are TGTGCCAGCAGGGGGGACAGATGGAGTTCACCCCTCCACTTT.

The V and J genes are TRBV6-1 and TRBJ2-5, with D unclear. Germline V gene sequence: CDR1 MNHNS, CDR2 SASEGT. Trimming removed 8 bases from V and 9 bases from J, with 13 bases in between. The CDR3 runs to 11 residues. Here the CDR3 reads CASGRGLAQYF. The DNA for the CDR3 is TGTGCCAGCGGCCGCGGATTAGCCCAGTACTTC.

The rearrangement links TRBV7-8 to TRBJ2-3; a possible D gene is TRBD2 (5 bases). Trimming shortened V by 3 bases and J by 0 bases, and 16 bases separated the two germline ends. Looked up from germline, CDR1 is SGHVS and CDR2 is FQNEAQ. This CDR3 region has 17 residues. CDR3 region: CASSLGRVAASTDTQYF. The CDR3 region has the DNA TGTGCCAGCAGCTTGGGGAGAGTTGCGGCTAGCACAGATACGCAGTATTTT.

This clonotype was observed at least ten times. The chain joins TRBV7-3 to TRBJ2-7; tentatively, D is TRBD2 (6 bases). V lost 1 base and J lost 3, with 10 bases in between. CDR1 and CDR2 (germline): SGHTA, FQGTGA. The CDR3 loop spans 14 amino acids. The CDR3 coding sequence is TGTGCCAGCAGCTTAAGTGGAGGGAGCTACGAGCAGTACTTC. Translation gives CASSLSGGSYEQYF.

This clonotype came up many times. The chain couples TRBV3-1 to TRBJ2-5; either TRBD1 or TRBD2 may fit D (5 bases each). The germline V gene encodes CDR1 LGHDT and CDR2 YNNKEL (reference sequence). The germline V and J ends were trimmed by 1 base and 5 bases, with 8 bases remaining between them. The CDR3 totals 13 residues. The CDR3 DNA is TGTGCCAGCAGCCAAGGAGGGACGGAGACCCAGTACTTC. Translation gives CASSQGGTETQYF.

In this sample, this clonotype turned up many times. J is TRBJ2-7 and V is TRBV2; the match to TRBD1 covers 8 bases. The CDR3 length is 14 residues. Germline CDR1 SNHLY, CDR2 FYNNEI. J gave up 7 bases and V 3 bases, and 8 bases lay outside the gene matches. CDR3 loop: CASSDSDRGWEQYF. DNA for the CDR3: TGTGCCAGCAGTGATAGTGACAGGGGTTGGGAGCAGTACTTC. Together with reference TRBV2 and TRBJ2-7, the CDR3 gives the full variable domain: EPEVTQTPSHQVTQMGQEVILRCVPISNHLYFYWYRQILGQKVEFLVSFYNNEISEKSEIFDDQFSVERPDGSNFTLKIRSTKLEDSAMYFCASSDSDRGWEQYFGPGTRLTVT.

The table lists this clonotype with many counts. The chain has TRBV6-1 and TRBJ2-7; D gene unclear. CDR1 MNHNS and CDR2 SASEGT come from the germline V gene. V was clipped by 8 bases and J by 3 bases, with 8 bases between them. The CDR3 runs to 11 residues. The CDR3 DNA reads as TGTGCCAGCCTGTGGAGCTACGAGCAGTACTTC. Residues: CASLWSYEQYF.

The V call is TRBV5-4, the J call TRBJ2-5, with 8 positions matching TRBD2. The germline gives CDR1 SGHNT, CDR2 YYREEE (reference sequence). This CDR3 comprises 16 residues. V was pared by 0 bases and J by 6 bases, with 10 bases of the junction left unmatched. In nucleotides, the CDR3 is TGTGCCAGCAGCTTGGAAGTAGCGGGATGGCCCCAGACCCAGTACTTC. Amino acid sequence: CASSLEVAGWPQTQYF.